This entry is about one T cell receptor (beta chain). Its target is not known. The sample is drawn from a study of monozygotic twins with inflammatory bowel disease. Study observations and caveats: It was in IBD patients that TCRbeta diversity (inverse Simpson) was lower than in healthy co-twins. Patient repertoires may carry noise from differing immunosuppressive treatments. With others, IBD patients shared fewer clonotypes than healthy twins did, especially with disease activity.

Making cDNA involved eight separate reactions per sample. TCRdb reanalyzed the 5' RACE reads, giving one entry per CDR3 protein sequence and no DNA. Its clone listing holds 400,000 to 500,000 distinct CDR3 sequences. Germline assignment: CDR1 SGHRS and CDR2 YFSETQ. The CDR3 is 16 residues long. V is TRBV5-1 and J is TRBJ2-4; the D call from TCRdb, TRBD1, cannot be confirmed without DNA. This clonotype originated in a human donor with ulcerative colitis or Crohn's disease, or a healthy co-twin of an affected twin (not recorded which). Source material: blood. CDR3 region: CASSLSGTLAKNIQYF.